Listed below are T cell receptor beta chains from one sample, sequenced in a study of blood T cells in healthy people across ages. TCRdb reanalysed the 5' RACE reads using MiXCR and keeps one entry per CDR3 protein. The table shows some 1,500,000 distinct CDR3 sequences, with about 45% occurring only once. What was sequenced was blood. These receptors all come from a woman aged 18-35 years in good health. Both conserved end residues are part of each CDR3. A D gene is named only where the DNA matches it firmly. The size entry is marked missing in some rows and otherwise reads once, few, many or a size class.

v_call	j_call	clone_size	d_call	cdr3_aa	cdr3_nt
TRBV20-1	TRBJ2-1	-	-	CSAKGGGEQFF	TGCAGTGCAAAGGGGGGAGGTGAGCAGTTCTTC
TRBV6-5	TRBJ2-4	-	-	CASSRGQNVHIQYF	TGTGCCAGCAGTCGCGGACAGAATGTGCACATTCAGTACTTC
TRBV12-3/TRBV12-4	TRBJ1-3	few	-	CASSPAGRAGNTIYF	TGTGCCAGCAGTCCGGCGGGCAGGGCCGGAAACACCATATATTTT
TRBV7-9	TRBJ1-1	few	-	CASSPGTRRAFF	TGTGCCAGCAGCCCAGGGACTCGAAGAGCTTTCTTT
TRBV7-9	TRBJ2-2	-	-	CASSFSGPTGELFF	TGTGCCAGCAGCTTTTCAGGGCCCACCGGGGAGCTGTTTTTT
TRBV6-5	TRBJ2-7	-	-	CASSYDWTAYERYF	TGTGCCAGCAGTTACGATTGGACGGCCTACGAGCGGTACTTC
TRBV3-1	TRBJ2-3	-	TRBD2	CASSRGLEYTDTQYF	TGTGCCAGCAGCCGCGGACTAGAATACACAGATACGCAGTATTTT
TRBV4-3	TRBJ1-2	-	-	CASSQVVGARNYGYTF	TGCGCCAGCAGCCAAGTTGTGGGGGCCCGGAACTATGGCTACACCTTC
TRBV29-1	TRBJ2-7	-	TRBD2	CSVESRLAGEPYEQYF	TGCAGCGTTGAATCCCGGCTAGCGGGAGAACCCTACGAGCAGTACTTC
TRBV4-3	TRBJ2-3	once	TRBD2	CASSLQTSGTTDTQYF	TGCGCCAGCAGCCTCCAGACTAGCGGGACAACAGATACGCAGTATTTT
TRBV6-5	TRBJ2-4	once	-	CASSYSPQADIQYF	TGTGCCAGCAGTTACTCGCCTCAGGCGGACATTCAGTACTTC
TRBV11-2	TRBJ2-7	many	-	CASSLGVGTYEQYF	TGTGCCAGCAGCTTAGGAGTAGGGACCTACGAGCAGTACTTC
TRBV10-3	TRBJ1-1	few	-	CAISEVSLNTEAFF	TGTGCCATCAGTGAAGTCAGTTTGAACACTGAAGCTTTCTTT
TRBV20-1	TRBJ1-5	-	TRBD1	CSARDMRSGGEPQHF	TGCAGTGCTAGAGATATGCGGTCAGGGGGAGAGCCCCAGCATTTT
TRBV4-3	TRBJ1-1	-	-	CASSQEGGARGAFF	TGCGCCAGCAGCCAAGAGGGGGGGGCGCGAGGAGCTTTCTTT
TRBV4-1	TRBJ2-7	-	TRBD2	CASSRVAGTLYEQYF	TGCGCCAGCAGCCGAGTAGCGGGAACGCTTTACGAGCAGTACTTC
TRBV14	TRBJ1-1	few	TRBD1	CASSQQWTGENTEAFF	TGTGCCAGCAGCCAACAATGGACAGGGGAAAACACTGAAGCTTTCTTT